The rows below give T cell receptor beta chains drawn from one sample of a study of blood T cell repertoires in COVID-19. TCRdb keeps only in-frame clones here, not all; method: immunoSEQ multiplex PCR. Here the sample spans around 82,000 clones, around nine tenths being singletons. The material sequenced was peripheral blood. The receptors derive from a man aged 80 or over with COVID-19, enrolled during active disease. Each CDR3 is given with its conserved first and last residue. A D gene is named only where the DNA matches it firmly. For some rows the clone size is stated as once, few or many, or as a class when expanded; others skip it.

V	size	D	J	CDR3	DNA
TRBV12-3/TRBV12-4	-	-	TRBJ2-5	CASSHLRETQYF	TGTGCCAGCAGCCACCTAAGAGAGACCCAGTACTTC
TRBV7-3	-	TRBD1	TRBJ2-2	CASSSDRGRELFF	TGTGCCAGCAGCTCGGACAGGGGAAGGGAGCTGTTTTTT
TRBV9	once	-	TRBJ1-2	CASSVGGNYGYTF	TGTGCCAGCAGCGTGGGGGGGAACTATGGCTACACCTTC
TRBV19	-	TRBD1	TRBJ1-4	CASSIFLDRGREKLFF	TGTGCCAGTAGTATCTTTCTGGACAGGGGGCGCGAAAAACTGTTTTTT
TRBV18	-	TRBD2	TRBJ2-5	CASSPLLAAQETQYF	TGTGCCAGCTCACCATTACTAGCGGCCCAAGAGACCCAGTACTTC
TRBV6-5	-	TRBD1	TRBJ1-5	CASSGGQVNNQPQHF	TGTGCCAGCAGCGGCGGACAGGTGAACAATCAGCCCCAGCATTTT
TRBV6-5	-	TRBD1	TRBJ2-3	CASSYDRGTDTQYF	TGTGCCAGCAGTTACGACAGGGGCACAGATACGCAGTATTTT
TRBV10-3	-	TRBD2	TRBJ2-7	CAISPTSGGEQYF	TGTGCCATCAGTCCGACTAGCGGGGGCGAGCAGTACTTC
TRBV7-9	once	-	TRBJ1-5	CASSNNGNQPQHF	TGTGCCAGCAGCAACAACGGCAATCAGCCCCAGCATTTT
TRBV7-8	-	-	TRBJ1-3	CASSLAIRRHSGNTIYF	TGTGCCAGCAGCTTAGCGATCAGGAGGCACTCTGGAAACACCATATATTTT
TRBV15	few	TRBD1	TRBJ1-5	CATSRGEGGGQPQHF	TGTGCCACCAGCAGAGGGGAAGGGGGCGGGCAGCCCCAGCATTTT
TRBV11-2	-	-	TRBJ2-7	CASSLVPGTPYEQYF	TGTGCCAGCAGCTTAGTTCCTGGGACACCTTACGAGCAGTACTTC
TRBV5-4	-	TRBD1	TRBJ1-1	CASSLDRGDTEAFF	TGTGCCAGCAGCTTGGACAGGGGAGACACTGAAGCTTTCTTT
TRBV24-1	-	-	TRBJ1-5	CATSDPQSNQPQHF	TGTGCCACCAGTGACCCTCAGAGCAATCAGCCCCAGCATTTT
TRBV19	-	TRBD1	TRBJ2-5	CASSLQGARGQETQYF	TGTGCCAGTAGTCTACAGGGGGCGAGGGGCCAAGAGACCCAGTACTTC
TRBV11-2	-	-	TRBJ1-1	CASSLENSNTEAFF	TGTGCCAGCAGCTTAGAGAACTCGAACACTGAAGCTTTCTTT
TRBV21-1	-	-	TRBJ2-3	CASSKSGSTDTQYF	TGTGCCAGCAGCAAAAGTGGCAGCACAGATACGCAGTATTTT